Each of the 15 T cell receptor beta chains below was sequenced from the same sample in a study of vaccination and CD4 T cells after COVID-19. Their target antigens are unknown. This sample's treatment: approximately nine-day PBMC culture with coronavirus spike peptide pools or control peptides (ViraFEST assay). The Oncomine TCR Beta short-read assay was applied to DNA of cultured CD4+ T cells. TCRdb reanalysed the PCR reads using MiXCR and keeps one entry per CDR3 protein. Of tens of thousands of distinct CDR3 sequences listed, around two thirds are singletons. The sample consisted of CD4+ T cells from blood, cultured in vitro. These TCRs come from a human donor who had recovered from COVID-19.

The chain carries TRBV20-1 and TRBJ2-1; no clear D. The CDR3 is made up of 14 amino acids. Germline V CDR1 and CDR2: DFQATT, SNEGSKA (reference sequence). V was pared by 6 bases and J by 0 bases, with 12 bases between. The CDR3 loop is CSAPDRSSYNEQFF. In DNA form, the CDR3 reads TGCAGTGCCCCCGACCGGAGCTCCTACAATGAGCAGTTCTTC.

This chain joins TRBV7-2 and TRBJ2-7; the match to TRBD1 covers 8 bases. J was trimmed by 2 bases and V by 3 bases; bases with no gene match: 3. Germline CDR1 SGHTA, CDR2 FQGNSA. CDR3 length equals 14 residues. CDR3 loop: CASSLTGATYEQYF. The CDR3 DNA reads TGTGCCAGCAGCTTGACAGGGGCCACCTACGAGCAGTACTTC.

A note on this clonotype: A junction end diverges from the germline sequence, so it may reflect a read error. J is TRBJ2-2 and V is TRBV6-5, with 8 bases lining up with TRBD2. This CDR3 is built from 19 residues. Germline-derived CDR1 and CDR2 are MNHEY and SVGAGI. CDR3 coding DNA: TGTGCCAGCAGTTACTCTGTTCCAGGGTGGGCGGGAGGAACCGGGGGGCTGTTTTTT. It codes for CASSYSVPGWAGGTGGLFF.

The chain has TRBV4-3 and TRBJ1-1; D possibly corresponds to TRBD1 (5 bases). The CDR3 spans 12 residues. Germline CDR1 reads LGHNA; CDR2 reads YSLEER. Trimming cost V 11 bases and J 11 bases, with 21 bases left between them. This chain's CDR3 is CASSPTAGLAFF. The CDR3, as DNA: TGCGCCTCCTCGCCGACGGCAGGGTTGGCTTTCTTT.

J is TRBJ2-7 and V is TRBV28; weak D call: TRBD2 (6 bases). The CDR3 is 14 residues long. Trimming took off 3 bases at V and 2 bases at J, with 11 bases between the two ends. Germline-derived CDR1 and CDR2 are MDHEN and SYDVKM. The CDR3 protein is CASSFASATYEQYF. CDR3 coding DNA: TGTGCCAGCAGTTTTGCTAGCGCGACCTACGAGCAGTACTTC. The full variable domain, with the rest looked up from reference TRBV28 and TRBJ2-7, is DVKVTQSSRYLVKRTGEKVFLECVQDMDHENMFWYRQDPGLGLRLIYFSYDVKMKEKGDIPEGYSVSREKKERFSLILESASTNQTSMYLCASSFASATYEQYFGPGTRLTVT.

The genes are TRBV28 and TRBJ1-2, with D maybe TRBD1 (6 bases). Germline assignment: CDR1 MDHEN and CDR2 SYDVKM. This CDR3 has 16 residues. The V end was cut by 5 bases, the J end by 4 bases, with 20 bases between. The CDR3 region is CASSGSMGGRFYGYTF. The CDR3 DNA is TGTGCCAGCAGTGGATCGATGGGGGGGCGTTTCTATGGCTACACCTTC.

This clonotype was observed once. The chain has TRBV7-2 and TRBJ2-2, with a weak D call TRBD2 (7 bases). Germline V gives CDR1 SGHTA, CDR2 FQGNSA. V was shortened by 1 base and J by 1 base, with 10 bases between the two germline ends. There are 16 residues in the CDR3. CDR3 region: CASSLGRGLNTGELFF. CDR3 coding DNA: TGTGCCAGCAGCTTAGGGCGGGGGCTGAACACCGGGGAGCTGTTTTTT.

This chain uses TRBV10-1 with TRBJ2-5; 8 nucleotides align to TRBD2. Trimming cost V 6 bases and J 4 bases; bases outside gene matches: 7. The germline CDR1 and CDR2 sequences are WNHNN and SYGVQD (reference sequence). The CDR3 covers 14 residues. The CDR3 here is CASSPGGQGETQYF. For the CDR3, the DNA is TGCGCCAGCAGCCCGGGGGGGCAGGGAGAGACCCAGTACTTC.

This chain uses TRBV9 with TRBJ1-3; no clear D. Trimming removed 4 bases at V and 4 bases at J, with 12 bases between. This CDR3 comprises 14 residues. The V gene's germline CDR1 is SGDLS and CDR2 YYNGEE. In DNA form, the CDR3 reads TGTGCCAGCAGCTCATGGGTGGACGGAAACACCATATATTTT. Its protein product is CASSSWVDGNTIYF.

A few counts support this clonotype. The CDR3 reads CASRGKAYEQYF. The CDR3 DNA sequence: TGTGCCAGCAGGGGTAAAGCCTACGAGCAGTACTTC. The chain couples TRBV6-1 to TRBJ2-7; no definite D call. The CDR3 runs 12 residues. Germline CDR1 and CDR2: MNHNS and SASEGT. V shed 6 bases and J shed 2 bases, with 8 bases lying between them.

The chain is built from TRBV5-4 and TRBJ2-5, with TRBD2 identical over 8 bases. This CDR3 has 14 residues. The J segment lost 1 base and the V segment lost 5 bases, leaving 4 bases of the junction unmatched. The V gene's germline CDR1 is SGHNT and CDR2 YYREEE (reference sequence). The CDR3 loop is CASRSAGAQETQYF. The CDR3 coding sequence is TGTGCCAGCAGGTCAGCGGGGGCCCAAGAGACCCAGTACTTC. Filled out from reference TRBV5-4 and TRBJ2-5, the complete variable domain reads ETGVTQSPTHLIKTRGQQVTLRCSSQSGHNTVSWYQQALGQGPQFIFQYYREEENGRGNFPPRFSGLQFPNYSSELNVNALELDDSALYLCASRSAGAQETQYFGPGTRLLVL.

The gene calls are TRBV4-3 and TRBJ1-1; D uncertain. The CDR3 is made up of 16 amino acids. The germline CDR1 and CDR2 sequences are LGHNA and YSLEER. The V end lost 0 bases, the J end lost 1 base, and 12 bases lay between the germline ends. CDR3 protein: CASSQDYMRPNTEAFF. In DNA, the CDR3 is TGCGCCAGCAGCCAAGATTATATGAGACCGAACACTGAAGCTTTCTTT.

In its sample, this clonotype was seen a few times. V gene TRBV27 combines with J gene TRBJ2-3, with D perhaps matching TRBD1 (7 bases). The V and J ends lost 2 bases and 2 bases respectively, with 17 bases between them. The V gene's germline CDR1 is MNHEY and CDR2 SMNVEV (reference sequence). CDR3 size: 17 residues. DNA for the CDR3: TGTGCCAGCAGTTTAACCGCTCAGGGGGGACTCACAGATACGCAGTATTTT. Its translation is CASSLTAQGGLTDTQYF.

This chain connects TRBV5-8 to TRBJ1-1; a possible D gene is TRBD1 (5 bases). Trimming stripped 4 bases from V and 0 bases from J, with 10 bases between. The CDR3 loop spans 14 amino acids. Germline lookup yields CDR1 SGHTS and CDR2 YDEGEE. The CDR3 loop reads CASSRRGVNTEAFF. In DNA form, the CDR3 reads TGTGCCAGCAGCCGGCGAGGGGTGAACACTGAAGCTTTCTTT. The variable domain in full, completed from reference TRBV5-8 and TRBJ1-1, reads EAGVTQSPTHLIKTRGQQATLRCSPISGHTSVYWYQQALGLGLQFLLWYDEGEERNRGNFPPRFSGRQFPNYSSELNVNALELEDSALYLCASSRRGVNTEAFFGQGTRLTVV.

V usage is TRBV19 and J usage is TRBJ1-2; 9 bases align to TRBD1. Germline CDR1 is LNHDA and CDR2 is SQIVND (reference sequence). The CDR3 spans 14 residues. The ends lost 3 bases at V and 7 bases at J; junction bases unmatched: 6. In DNA form, the CDR3 reads TGTGCCAGTAGTATCGGACAGGGGATCAGTGGCTACACCTTC. Amino acids: CASSIGQGISGYTF.